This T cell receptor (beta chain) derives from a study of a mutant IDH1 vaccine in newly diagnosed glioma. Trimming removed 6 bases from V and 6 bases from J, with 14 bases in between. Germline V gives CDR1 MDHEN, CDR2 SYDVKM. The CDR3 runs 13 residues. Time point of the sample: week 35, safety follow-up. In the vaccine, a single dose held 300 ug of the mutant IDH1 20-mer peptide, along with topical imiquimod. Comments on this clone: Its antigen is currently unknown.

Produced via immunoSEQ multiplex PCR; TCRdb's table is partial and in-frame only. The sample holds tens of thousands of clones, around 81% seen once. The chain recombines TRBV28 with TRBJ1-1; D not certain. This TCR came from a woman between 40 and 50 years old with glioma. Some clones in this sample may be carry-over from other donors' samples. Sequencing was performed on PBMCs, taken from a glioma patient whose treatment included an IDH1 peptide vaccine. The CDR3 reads CASSTILKPEAFF. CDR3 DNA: TGTGCCAGCAGCACCATTTTAAAGCCTGAAGCTTTCTTT. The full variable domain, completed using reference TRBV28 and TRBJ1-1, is DVKVTQSSRYLVKRTGEKVFLECVQDMDHENMFWYRQDPGLGLRLIYFSYDVKMKEKGDIPEGYSVSREKKERFSLILESASTNQTSMYLCASSTILKPEAFFGQGTRLTVV.